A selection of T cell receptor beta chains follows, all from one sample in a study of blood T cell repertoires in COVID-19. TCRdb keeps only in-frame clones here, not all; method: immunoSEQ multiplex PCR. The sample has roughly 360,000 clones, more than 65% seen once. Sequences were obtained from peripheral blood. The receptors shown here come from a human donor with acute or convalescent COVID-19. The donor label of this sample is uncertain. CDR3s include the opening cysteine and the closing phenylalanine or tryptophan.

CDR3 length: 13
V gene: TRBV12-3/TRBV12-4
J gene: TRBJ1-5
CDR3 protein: CASSRGTNQPQHF

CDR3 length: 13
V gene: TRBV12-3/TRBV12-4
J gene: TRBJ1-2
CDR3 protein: CASRPTGQAGYTF

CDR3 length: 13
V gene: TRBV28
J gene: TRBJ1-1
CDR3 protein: CASSSERNTEAFF

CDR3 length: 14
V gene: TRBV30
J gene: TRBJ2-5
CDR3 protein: CAWSVWGGAETQYF

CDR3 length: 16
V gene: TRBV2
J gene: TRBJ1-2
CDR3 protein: CASSLRGTEKGYGYTF

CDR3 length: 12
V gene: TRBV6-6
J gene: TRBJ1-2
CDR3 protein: CASSLTGYGYTF

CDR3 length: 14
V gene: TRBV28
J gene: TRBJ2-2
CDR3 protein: CASNGGHNTGELFF

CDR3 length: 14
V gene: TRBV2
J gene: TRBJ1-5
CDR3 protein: CASSEWGTNQPQHF

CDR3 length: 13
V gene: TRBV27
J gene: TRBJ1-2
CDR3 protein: CASREDRNYGYTF

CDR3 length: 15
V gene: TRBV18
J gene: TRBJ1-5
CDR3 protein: CASSPPQGGRQPQHF

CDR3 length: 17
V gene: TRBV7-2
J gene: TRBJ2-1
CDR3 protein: CASSLVSRLAGGDEQFF

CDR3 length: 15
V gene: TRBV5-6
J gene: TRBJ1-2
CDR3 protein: CASSWGDRANYGYTF

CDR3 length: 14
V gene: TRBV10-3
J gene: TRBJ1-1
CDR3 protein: CATAPGTGNTEAFF

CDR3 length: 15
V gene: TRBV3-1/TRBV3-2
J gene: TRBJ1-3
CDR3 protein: CASSPLVRAGNTIYF

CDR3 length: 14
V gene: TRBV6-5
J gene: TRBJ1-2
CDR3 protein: CASKTVGGRVGYTF

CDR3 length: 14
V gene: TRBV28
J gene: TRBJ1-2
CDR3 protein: CASRNPQGGYGYTF

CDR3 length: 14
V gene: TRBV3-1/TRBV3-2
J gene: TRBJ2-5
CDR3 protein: CANSRRTGQETQYF

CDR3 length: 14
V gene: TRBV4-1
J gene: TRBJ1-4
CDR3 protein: CASSQNWGGEKLFF

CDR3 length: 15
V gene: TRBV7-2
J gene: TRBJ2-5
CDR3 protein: CASSERTGRMETQYF

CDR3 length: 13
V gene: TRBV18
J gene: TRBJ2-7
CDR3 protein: CASSRTGGYEQYF

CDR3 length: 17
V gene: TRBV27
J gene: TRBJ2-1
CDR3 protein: CASRPGQADSSYNEQFF

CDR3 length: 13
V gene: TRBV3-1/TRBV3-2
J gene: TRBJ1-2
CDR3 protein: CASGRQDHGGYTF

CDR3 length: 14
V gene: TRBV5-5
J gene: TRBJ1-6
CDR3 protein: CASSSGTSNSPLHF

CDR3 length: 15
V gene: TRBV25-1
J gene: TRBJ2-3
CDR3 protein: CASSPRPGSTDTQYF

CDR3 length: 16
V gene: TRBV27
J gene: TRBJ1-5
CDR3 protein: CASRTAVGSPNQPQHF

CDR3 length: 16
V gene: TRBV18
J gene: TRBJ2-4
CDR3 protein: CASSPTSGIAKNIQYF

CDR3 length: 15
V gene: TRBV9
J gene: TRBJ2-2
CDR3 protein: CASSVGLANTGELFF

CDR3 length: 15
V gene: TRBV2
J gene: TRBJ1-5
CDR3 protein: CASSLEGGGDQPQHF

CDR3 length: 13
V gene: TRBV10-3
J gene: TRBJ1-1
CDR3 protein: CAIRQGAFTEAFF